The clone carrying this T cell receptor beta chain was found a few times. Its antigen is not identified. Both 60 Vbeta primers and 13 Jbeta primers went into the PCR. The table came from immunoSEQ multiplex PCR; TCRdb's copy has only in-frame clones and leaves some out. The table includes approximately 81,000 clones, 70% to 85% detected once. The sample is drawn from a study of cytomegalovirus exposure and HLA in healthy donors. The study's findings and limits: Under in vitro conditions, a few CMV-associated chains were confirmed as specific for CMV antigens. No immune exposure information besides CMV serostatus was available.

The V gene lost 1 base and the J gene lost 4 bases, with 14 bases spanning the gap. Looked up from germline, CDR1 is SGHTA and CDR2 is FQGNSA. This CDR3 has 16 residues. Sequenced sample: PBMCs. V and J are TRBV7-2 and TRBJ1-5; the D gene is possibly TRBD1 (5 bases). The sequence derives from a woman aged 50 to 60 in good health and CMV-seronegative. The DNA for the CDR3 is TGTGCCAGCAGCTTAGATTCGGGTAGGACAAATCAGCCCCAGCATTTT. Protein product: CASSLDSGRTNQPQHF.